Here is one T cell receptor beta chain with its context. The sample holds a few counts of this clonotype. The clone's antigen remains unknown. The sample holds no much larger clone one base away, and base qualities are not on file. This sample was included in a study of human T cells and chemical hapten exposure (dated by TCRdb to about 2021). In terms of the full investigation: For sensitization, 2% DPC in acetone was applied to a 2 cm by 2 cm area of upper inner arm skin. Weekly therapeutic DPC doses were additionally applied to the scalp of patients throughout the roughly 24-week study period. Patch tests used Finn chambers with 0.01% DPC on the upper back, scored after 6 days by International Contact Dermatitis Research Group standards. The mostly female patient cohort included alopecia areata with under or over 50% scalp involvement, alopecia totalis and alopecia universalis. Libraries were combined into a pool for sequencing, and differences in TCR yield between samples came mainly from small differences in library volumes within the pool. The study tracked peripheral blood TCR repertoire changes in vivo during primary and secondary sensitization to the hapten diphenylcyclopropenone (DPC) in alopecia patients. Patient blood was sampled pre-sensitization (week 0) and at 2, 6 and about 24 weeks after DPC sensitization. For TCR sequencing, blood came from twenty-nine alopecia patients at anywhere from one to four time points (pre-sensitization, 2, 6 and 24 weeks).

The library was prepared using RACE. The listed sequencing device is NextSeq 500. During library preparation, unique molecular identifiers were attached to individual cDNA molecules so that TCRs could be counted in a quantitative, reproducible way. Both TCR alpha and TCR beta chains were sequenced from each blood RNA sample. Turning to the authors' computational methods: A median of about 89,000 TCRs per sample was observed, with a range of roughly 20,000 to 700,000. The Decombinator software suite was used to annotate the V, J and CDR3 of the TCR reads. To make PS versus PT1 abundance plots, every sample was subsampled to the same number of TCRs (28,000). TCRs were defined as expanded if absent before sensitization and observed at least eight times at the 2-week time point. The public reads were reprocessed in TCRdb via fastp at Q25 and MiXCR, keeping in-frame beta chains. One record per CDR3 amino acid sequence lists the most common genes and DNA. The V and J calls were not made by the authors but by TCRdb's processing. A total of fewer than 500,000 distinct CDR3 sequences appear in this sample, around 4.8% of them only once. Of the sample, 2% to 2.5% falls within the top ten clones.

Points the paper makes about the study in general: Repeated subsampling changed both the strength of the expansion versus patch-test correlation and the threshold at which that correlation became significant. Compared with pre-sensitization or healthy control sets, expanded TCRs formed significantly more large CDR3 similarity clusters, which is consistent with antigen-driven responses. No change with DPC sensitization was found in the number of TCRs above 1 in 1000 frequency, and no evidence of global repertoire structure alterations was found. Patch test score correlated positively with the number of PT1 expanded TCRs, reaching significance at thresholds 8, 16 and 32 but not at 4. Because all patients had alopecia, a presumed autoimmune disease, the immune response of the patients might differ from that of healthy individuals.

According to the study, the label for this sample's time point signals: patch test 1, 2 weeks after DPC sensitization. The treatment or condition label on this specimen signifies: therapeutic diphenylcyclopropenone sensitization with weekly scalp DPC. At each patch-test visit, blood was drawn before the patch test was applied. Eligible patients were aged 18 to 70, diagnosed with alopecia, deemed suitable for DPC therapy, and excluded if pregnant. Unfractionated whole blood was collected in Tempus Blood RNA tubes, and total RNA was extracted from that blood. V and J are truncated by 6 bases and 0 bases respectively, leaving an intervening sequence of 13 bases. The germline V gene (reference sequence) provides CDR1 MNHEY and CDR2 SMNVEV. The cysteine opens and the phenylalanine closes a CDR3 of 15 amino acids. The entry retains the CDR3 DNA only, 45 bases that are in frame from base 1.

The V and J segments used are TRBV27 and TRBJ2-3; the D gene cannot be resolved reliably. The TCR originated in a woman aged 50 to 60 with alopecia areata. Some clones in this sample may be carry-over from other donors' samples. The sample consisted of whole blood, taken in connection with sensitization to the hapten diphenylcyclopropenone (DPC). The DNA is TGTGCCAGCAGCCCCGTTAGGTTTAGCACAGATACGCAGTATTTT. This yields the protein CASSPVRFSTDTQYF.